The entry below describes one TCR beta chain. The specificity of this receptor is unknown. Base quality data are lacking; no much larger clone is found one base away. The run used an Illumina HiSeq 2500. Quantitative 5'-RACE with molecular barcodes was the method used to prepare the TCR beta libraries. The authors processed their data as follows. A new computational method based on a probabilistic model of VDJ rearrangement was used to identify disease-linked TCR variants. Starting from the raw public reads, TCRdb applied fastp trimming at Q25, assembled clones with MiXCR and retained in-frame beta chains. Each entry merges the rows of one CDR3 protein and shows their most common DNA and genes. These V and J calls derive from TCRdb rather than the authors' analysis. The sample includes some 220,000 distinct CDR3 sequences, with about 10% observed a single time. In total, the top ten clones hold about 2.5% of the sample.

The data stem from a study of CD8 T cells in ankylosing spondylitis listed by TCRdb under 2017. As for the study more broadly: The study set out to find disease-linked TCR variants by profiling T cell receptor beta repertoires in ankylosing spondylitis patients and healthy donors. Samples of peripheral blood were taken, and for ankylosing spondylitis patients, synovial fluid was collected as well. The full study cohort comprised 25 ankylosing spondylitis patients and 110 or so healthy donors.

The germline V gene (reference sequence) provides CDR1 DFQATT and CDR2 SNEGSKA. Including cysteine and phenylalanine, the CDR3 has 13 amino acids. Only the CDR3 DNA is retained, 39 bases long and in frame from the first base. V was cut back by 4 bases and J by 1 base, leaving a gap of 11 bases between them. What the work shows at the level of the full study, not this receptor alone: Blood from ankylosing spondylitis patients appeared to be characterized by a TCR beta motif made up of about 8 highly homologous amino acid variants. Some TCR beta motif variants had previously been reported in synovial fluid and blood of reactive arthritis patients, which suggested common disease-initiation mechanisms. The disease-linked clones were reported to be significantly enriched in matched synovial fluid samples from ankylosing spondylitis patients. The disease-linked clones had a CD8+ phenotype and were found at relatively low frequencies in peripheral blood.

Sequenced material: blood, either unsorted or a sorted T cell fraction (not recorded which). The sequence was collected from a male donor with ankylosing spondylitis or in good health (not recorded which). The rearrangement combines TRBV20-1 with TRBJ2-7; the D gene is perhaps TRBD1, from 6 matching bases. The encoded CDR3 is CSATGDTSYEQYF. The DNA is as follows: TGCAGTGCTACAGGGGATACGTCCTACGAGCAGTACTTC.